The 7 T cell receptor beta chains listed next were all sequenced from one sample in a study of T cell clusters in autoimmune cytopenias. TRB rearrangements were amplified by touch-down multiplex PCR with mixed TRB-A/B primers. Reanalyzing the multiplex PCR reads, TCRdb keeps one entry per CDR3 protein, without DNA. This sample's table has 7,000 or so distinct CDR3 sequences. TRB amplification used approximately 250 ng of peripheral blood genomic DNA. These data are also associated with another study on T cell repertoires in aging, cancer and after chemotherapy.

Specimen: peripheral blood. The receptors were gathered from a human donor in good health.

The chain joins TRBV6-4 to TRBJ2-3; TCRdb names TRBD1, which stays unverified in the absence of DNA. The CDR3 covers 15 residues. CDR1 is MRHNA and CDR2 is SNTAGT in the germline V gene. This CDR3 reads CASSDRDRGTDTQYF.

V usage is TRBV5-1 and J usage is TRBJ2-7; TCRdb designates TRBD2, a call that cannot be tested without DNA. The germline V gene has CDR1 SGHRS and CDR2 YFSETQ. The CDR3 extends over 15 amino acids. The CDR3 reads CASSLEASGGAYRYF.

Its frequency marks this clonotype as medium-sized (0.01 to 0.1%). The genes are TRBV13 and TRBJ1-2; with no DNA, the TCRdb D assignment of TRBD1 cannot be verified. This CDR3 is built from 15 residues. Per germline, CDR1 PRHDT and CDR2 FYEKMQ (reference sequence). The CDR3 protein is CASSLYGRGDYGYTF.

The CDR3 here is CASSPIDTSNYGYTF. This chain uses TRBV6-5 with TRBJ1-2. The germline gives CDR1 MNHEY, CDR2 SVGAGI. The CDR3 sequence is 15 residues long.

The genes are TRBV7-2 and TRBJ2-1; the TRBD2 assignment by TCRdb is unverifiable without DNA. Germline V gene sequence: CDR1 SGHTA, CDR2 FQGNSA. CDR3 length: 15 residues. CDR3: CASSQTSGDYNEQFF.

This rearrangement joins TRBV6-2 or TRBV6-3 to TRBJ2-7; the TCRdb call, TRBD1, lacks DNA for checking. Looked up from germline, CDR1 is MNHEY and CDR2 is SVGEGT. The CDR3 has 15 amino acids. The CDR3 sequence: CASRRDRGRGYEQYF.

This chain joins TRBV6-4 and TRBJ1-6; TCRdb gives TRBD1 as the D gene, but with no DNA this cannot be confirmed. CDR3 length equals 16 residues. Germline-derived CDR1 and CDR2 are MRHNA and SNTAGT. The CDR3 loop reads CASRWDKSSYNSPLHF.